This record concerns one T cell receptor beta chain sequence. In terms of age and location, participants ranged from roughly 18 to 100 years and lived in under 30 US areas. This record belongs to a study of blood T cell repertoires in COVID-19. This CDR3 contains 14 residues. Between the trimmed V and J ends, which lost 2 bases and 4 bases, there was a span of 11 bases. Germline values: CDR1 MNHEY, CDR2 SMNVEV (reference sequence). TCRdb's table, derived via immunoSEQ multiplex PCR, lists solely in-frame clones and lacks some. Altogether fewer than 250,000 clones are present, roughly 84% being singletons, with the ten largest covering less than 8%.

The sequence was collected from a man aged 25-45 years in a cohort exposed to, infected with or recovered from COVID-19 (not recorded which). The genes are TRBV27 and TRBJ1-2, with a weak D call TRBD1 (5 bases). Sequencing was performed on PBMCs or T cells enriched from blood (not recorded which). Here the CDR3 reads CASSLSGARYGYTF. CDR3 DNA: TGTGCCAGCAGTTTAAGCGGGGCGCGCTATGGCTACACCTTC.